This T cell receptor beta chain was captured in a study of blood T cell repertoires in COVID-19. Study at large: Sample material is recorded as cDNA or gDNA derived from T cells, B-cell-depleted T cells, or PBMCs.

Clones were sequenced by immunoSEQ multiplex PCR, and TCRdb holds only the in-frame ones, with some missing. The sample has approximately 350,000 clones, 88% seen once. The sample taken for sequencing was peripheral blood. This sequence was found in a woman in her 70s with COVID-19, enrolled during active disease.

CDR3 bases: TGTGCCAGCGGCTACGGACAGGCCATAAATTCACCCCTCCACTTT. This codes for CASGYGQAINSPLHF. The chain is built from TRBV2 and TRBJ1-6; TRBD1 matches at 7 bases. Germline trimming cut 8 bases from V and 7 bases from J; bases unmatched to any gene: 11. CDR1 and CDR2 from the germline V gene are SNHLY and FYNNEI. This CDR3 has 15 residues.